The 28 T cell receptor beta chains below all came from one sample that was sequenced in a study of T cell responses to AZD1222 COVID-19 vaccine. Data came from immunoSEQ multiplex PCR; TCRdb stores just in-frame clones and leaves some out. The data contain fewer than 85,000 clones, 92% of them singletons. The sample consisted of peripheral blood, taken on day 0 of MenACWY control vaccination. The receptor set was obtained from an adult in good health.

The chain carries TRBV18 and TRBJ1-4, with D hard to call. Per germline, CDR1 KGHSH and CDR2 LQKENI. The V end was cut by 3 bases, the J end by 0 bases, with 8 bases between. This CDR3 region has 15 residues. The CDR3 DNA sequence: TGTGCCAGCTCACCGACGGGGACAACTAATGAAAAACTGTTTTTT. It translates to CASSPTGTTNEKLFF.

V usage is TRBV11-3 and J usage is TRBJ2-3, with 8 bases identical to TRBD2. This CDR3 spans 17 amino acids. The germline V gene encodes CDR1 SGHNT and CDR2 YENEEA. V lost 0 bases, J lost 5 bases, and 10 bases stayed unmatched. The CDR3 nucleotides read TGTGCCAGCAGCTTAGAGGCGGGGGGCCAATTACGAGATACGCAGTATTTT. This translates into CASSLEAGGQLRDTQYF.

Notes on this clone: Within the sample, other DNA sequences also encode this same CDR3. The chain employs TRBV18 and TRBJ1-1, with D perhaps TRBD1 (5 bases). There are 12 residues in the CDR3. CDR1 and CDR2 from the germline V gene are KGHSH and LQKENI. V was cut by 6 bases and J by 1 base, with 6 bases left in between. This chain's CDR3 is CASSQGNTEAFF. DNA of the CDR3: TGTGCCAGCTCGCAGGGGAACACTGAAGCTTTCTTT.

This chain uses TRBV6-5 with TRBJ2-1, with TRBD1 identical over 9 bases. This CDR3 is built from 14 residues. Trimming at V came to 10 bases and at J to 12 bases, leaving 16 bases not matched to a gene. CDR1 is MNHEY and CDR2 is SVGAGI in the germline V gene. CDR3 protein: CATQEGQGFRGQFF. The CDR3 nucleotides are TGTGCCACCCAGGAGGGACAGGGCTTTCGGGGGCAGTTCTTC.

This rearrangement joins TRBV7-9 to TRBJ2-7; weak D call: TRBD1 (6 bases). This CDR3 region has 14 residues. Germline V gene lookup returns CDR1 SEHNR and CDR2 FQNEAQ (reference sequence). V was clipped by 2 bases and J by 2 bases, with 10 bases between them. CDR3 sequence reads: CASSLSTGPYEQYF. In nucleotides, the CDR3 is TGTGCCAGCAGCTTATCGACAGGTCCCTACGAGCAGTACTTC.

As for this clone: This CDR3 is also generated by other DNA sequences in the sample. V and J are TRBV29-1 and TRBJ1-5; D unclear. The CDR3 extends over 12 amino acids. Germline V gene sequence: CDR1 SQVTM, CDR2 ANQGSEA. V lost 4 bases, J lost 1 base, and 5 bases lay in between. The chain's CDR3 is CSVGGSNQPQHF. In DNA form, the CDR3 reads TGCAGCGTTGGAGGGAGCAATCAGCCCCAGCATTTT.

The V call is TRBV9, the J call TRBJ2-2; D is unresolved. V lost 3 bases and J lost 3, with 12 bases in between. The V gene's germline CDR1 is SGDLS and CDR2 YYNGEE. The CDR3 spans 15 residues. The chain's CDR3 is CASSAPQADTGELFF. CDR3 coding DNA: TGTGCCAGCAGCGCCCCCCAGGCGGACACCGGGGAGCTGTTTTTT.

Here the CDR3 DNA reads TGTGCCAGTAGTGGGGGGAGAACAGATACGCAGTATTTT. It yields the protein CASSGGRTDTQYF. This chain joins TRBV19 and TRBJ2-3; perhaps TRBD2 as D (6 bases). Germline V CDR1 and CDR2: LNHDA, SQIVND (reference sequence). This CDR3 has 13 amino acids. V lost 5 bases and J lost 3, with 9 bases in between.

The chain has TRBV6-5 and TRBJ2-7; tentatively, D is TRBD2 (6 bases). Trimming took off 6 bases at V and 1 base at J, with 16 bases between the two ends. The CDR3 runs to 15 residues. Germline values: CDR1 MNHEY, CDR2 SVGAGI. The CDR3: CASSRRGRGSYEQYF. CDR3 nucleotide sequence: TGTGCCAGCAGCCGCCGCGGGCGGGGTTCCTACGAGCAGTACTTC.

V usage is TRBV20-1 and J usage is TRBJ2-5; 11 positions agree with TRBD2. The CDR3 has 15 amino acids. Germline CDR1 DFQATT, CDR2 SNEGSKA (reference sequence). J was trimmed by 4 bases and V by 3 bases; bases with no gene match: 7. The CDR3 region is CSASRSLAGGETQYF. The CDR3 DNA reads TGCAGTGCTAGTCGGTCCCTAGCGGGAGGAGAGACCCAGTACTTC.

V is TRBV7-9 and J is TRBJ1-5; perhaps TRBD1 as D (6 bases). Germline assignment: CDR1 SEHNR and CDR2 FQNEAQ (reference sequence). This CDR3 has 15 amino acids. V lost 5 bases, J lost 0 bases, and 11 bases lay in between. The CDR3 DNA reads as TGTGCCAGCAGCCTACAGGGTGGTAGCAATCAGCCCCAGCATTTT. It is translated as CASSLQGGSNQPQHF.

The chain combines TRBV3-1 (or the pseudogene TRBV3-2) with TRBJ1-2, with no clear D. Trimming removed 0 bases at V and 8 bases at J, with 13 bases between. CDR1 and CDR2 (germline): LGHDT, YNNKEL (reference sequence). This CDR3 contains 14 residues. The CDR3 DNA reads as TGTGCCAGCAGCCAAGATTGGCCGGTCCAAGGCTACACCTTC. It translates to CASSQDWPVQGYTF.

The chain uses TRBV10-1 and TRBJ1-1; TRBD1 matches 9 bases. Losses at the gene ends were 5 bases for V and 3 bases for J; bases not matched to a gene: 7. The V gene's germline CDR1 is WNHNN and CDR2 SYGVQD (reference sequence). The CDR3 is made up of 15 amino acids. The CDR3 DNA sequence: TGCGCCAGCAGTCCCGGGACAGGGTTTCACACTGAAGCTTTCTTT. It yields the protein CASSPGTGFHTEAFF.

The V call is TRBV3-1 (or the pseudogene TRBV3-2), the J call TRBJ1-6; 8 positions agree with TRBD1. The CDR3 sequence is 14 residues long. Germline-derived CDR1 and CDR2 are LGHDT and YNNKEL (reference sequence). Trimming took 5 bases from V and 6 from J; bases not matched to a gene: 3. CDR3 bases: TGTGCCAGCAGCTCAGGGGGCAGTAATTCACCCCTCCACTTT. This sequence encodes CASSSGGSNSPLHF.

V gene TRBV27 combines with J gene TRBJ1-6; 8 nucleotides agree with TRBD1. Germline V CDR1 and CDR2: MNHEY, SMNVEV (reference sequence). The CDR3 spans 17 residues. V lost 3 bases and J lost 9; bases outside the gene matches: 13. CDR3 nucleotide sequence: TGTGCCAGCAGTTTCCTGGGACAGGACCTCTTTGGTTCACCCCTCCACTTT. Translating gives CASSFLGQDLFGSPLHF.

The chain uses TRBV5-1 and TRBJ2-5; TRBD1 matches at 7 bases. Trimming at V came to 5 bases and at J to 3 bases, leaving 4 bases not matched to a gene. This CDR3 has 13 residues. Germline CDR1 and CDR2: SGHRS and YFSETQ. The CDR3 is CASRITGEETQYF. CDR3 bases: TGCGCCAGCAGAATAACAGGGGAAGAGACCCAGTACTTC. The whole variable domain, remainder taken from reference TRBV5-1 and TRBJ2-5, is KAGVTQTPRYLIKTRGQQVTLSCSPISGHRSVSWYQQTPGQGLQFLFEYFSETQRNKGNFPGRFSGRQFSNSRSEMNVSTLELGDSALYLCASRITGEETQYFGPGTRLLVL.

The chain uses TRBV29-1 and TRBJ2-1; the D gene is possibly TRBD1 (5 bases). The CDR3 length is 14 residues. Germline values: CDR1 SQVTM, CDR2 ANQGSEA. Trimming pared 7 bases from V and 8 bases from J, leaving 21 bases between. CDR3 loop: CSAAARWGQDEQFF. CDR3 coding DNA: TGCAGCGCTGCCGCCCGATGGGGCCAAGATGAGCAGTTCTTC.

The chain carries TRBV19 and TRBJ1-4, with D unresolved. The CDR3 spans 13 residues. Germline V lookup: CDR1 LNHDA, CDR2 SQIVND (reference sequence). V dropped 3 bases and J dropped 6 bases, with 8 bases sitting between them. In DNA, the CDR3 is TGTGCCAGTAGTATTCGTCGGGATGAAAAACTGTTTTTT. Its translation is CASSIRRDEKLFF.

This sequence joins TRBV6-5 and TRBJ1-4; 9 nucleotides align to TRBD1. The CDR3 contains 15 residues. Germline V gives CDR1 MNHEY, CDR2 SVGAGI. V dropped 6 bases and J dropped 7; count of bases not matched to a gene: 9. The DNA for the CDR3 is TGTGCCAGCAGATTGAGGGGACAGGGTGTTGAAAAACTGTTTTTT. Its translation: CASRLRGQGVEKLFF.

J is TRBJ1-2 and V is TRBV10-3; 7 nucleotides line up with TRBD1. The CDR3 is 12 amino acids. Germline V gene lookup returns CDR1 ENHRY and CDR2 SYGVKD. The V segment lost 6 bases and the J segment 3 bases; nucleotides outside the gene matches: 1. The CDR3 region has the DNA TGTGCCATCAGGGGGACAGACTATGGCTACACCTTC. This translates into CAIRGTDYGYTF.

The chain joins TRBV6-2 or TRBV6-3 to TRBJ1-5; 10 positions agree with TRBD1. The CDR3 has 14 amino acids. CDR1 is MNHEY, CDR2 SVGEGT, per germline. The V segment lost 6 bases and the J segment 7 bases; nucleotides outside the gene matches: 6. The CDR3 DNA is TGTGCCAGCAGCTGGACAGGGGGATTGCAGCCCCAGCATTTT. Translated: CASSWTGGLQPQHF.

The V and J genes are TRBV6-6 and TRBJ1-5; D is unclear. Deletions cut 5 bases from V and 0 bases from J, with 11 bases between. Germline lookup yields CDR1 MNHNY and CDR2 SVGAGI (reference sequence). The length of the CDR3 is 15 residues. CDR3 sequence: CASSRWDPSNQPQHF. The CDR3 nucleotides are TGTGCCAGCAGTCGGTGGGATCCTAGCAATCAGCCCCAGCATTTT.

The chain is built from TRBV29-1 and TRBJ1-4; 8 bases align to TRBD1. There are 13 residues in the CDR3. The V gene end was trimmed by 5 bases and the J gene end by 4 bases; junction bases not matched to a gene: 3. Germline values: CDR1 SQVTM, CDR2 ANQGSEA. The CDR3 coding sequence is TGCAGCGTTCTGGACAGGGATAATGAAAAACTGTTTTTT. Encoded protein: CSVLDRDNEKLFF.

The CDR3 nucleotides are TGTGCCAGCTCACAAAGAGGCCAGAGTGCTGGCTACACCTTC. Translation: CASSQRGQSAGYTF. The chain carries TRBV18 and TRBJ1-2; D remains ambiguous. V shed 4 bases and J shed 7 bases, with 16 bases lying between them. Germline-derived CDR1 and CDR2 are KGHSH and LQKENI. This CDR3 region has 14 residues.

The rearrangement joins TRBV7-8 to TRBJ2-4, with unresolved D. V was shortened by 5 bases and J by 0 bases, with 8 bases between the two germline ends. Germline loops: CDR1 SGHVS, CDR2 FQNEAQ. CDR3 size: 14 residues. CDR3 sequence reads: CASSPLIAKNIQYF. CDR3 DNA: TGTGCCAGCAGCCCACTGATAGCCAAAAACATTCAGTACTTC.

The V and J genes are TRBV2 and TRBJ1-5; TRBD1 agrees at 9 bases. CDR1 and CDR2 (germline): SNHLY, FYNNEI. CDR3 length equals 18 residues. V shed 6 bases, J shed 2 bases, and the junction held 14 bases outside the gene matches. CDR3 sequence: CASRPGQGVFGGNQPQHF. The DNA for the CDR3 is TGTGCCAGCAGACCGGGACAGGGTGTTTTCGGCGGCAATCAGCCCCAGCATTTT.

The chain carries TRBV4-3 and TRBJ2-3; D gene uncertain. CDR1 and CDR2 (germline): LGHNA, YSLEER. CDR3 length: 14 amino acids. V lost 1 base, J lost 1 base, and 6 bases lay in between. The CDR3 protein is CASSQVPGTDTQYF. CDR3 DNA: TGCGCCAGCAGCCAAGTTCCGGGCACAGATACGCAGTATTTT.

This sequence joins TRBV13 and TRBJ2-1; 8 nucleotides align to TRBD1. The CDR3 length is 20 residues. Trimming at V came to 5 bases and at J to 0 bases, leaving 18 bases not matched to a gene. Per germline, CDR1 PRHDT and CDR2 FYEKMQ (reference sequence). The CDR3 nucleotides are TGTGCCAGCAGCCAATACACCCGAAGACAGGGGCAAAGCTCCTACAATGAGCAGTTCTTC. It specifies CASSQYTRRQGQSSYNEQFF.